This T cell receptor (beta chain) was profiled in a study of control samples from healthy donors and cancer patients. As concerns this clone: Different DNA sequences within this sample yield the same CDR3.

TCRdb's copy holds only in-frame clones and misses some; the assay was immunoSEQ multiplex PCR. The sample has approximately 120,000 clones, about nine tenths seen once. The CDR3 spans 14 residues. Germline V gene data show CDR1 as MNHEY and CDR2 as SVGAGI. The V end lost 6 bases, the J end lost 0 bases, and 9 bases lay between the germline ends. The sample taken for sequencing was blood. The sequence was collected from a human donor in good health. The donor label of this sample is uncertain. This chain connects TRBV6-5 to TRBJ1-3; weak D call: TRBD1 (5 bases). The DNA for the CDR3 is TGTGCCAGCAGATCAAGGGGCTCTGGAAACACCATATATTTT. This encodes CASRSRGSGNTIYF.